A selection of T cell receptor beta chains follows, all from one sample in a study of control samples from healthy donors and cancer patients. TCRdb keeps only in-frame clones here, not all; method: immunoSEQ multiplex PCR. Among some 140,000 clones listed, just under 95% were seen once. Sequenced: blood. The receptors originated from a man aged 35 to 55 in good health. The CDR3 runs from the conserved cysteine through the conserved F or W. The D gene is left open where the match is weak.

TGTGCCAGCAGCTTAACAGATACGCAGTATTTT	CASSLTDTQYF	NA	TRBV7-9	TRBJ2-3
TGTGCCAGCAGTGAGCGTCAGGGGGGCACTGAAGCTTTCTTT	CASSERQGGTEAFF	TRBD1	TRBV6-1	TRBJ1-1
TGTGCTAGTGGAACCGGGACAGGGGCTGGGGAAAAACTGTTTTTT	CASGTGTGAGEKLFF	TRBD1	TRBV12-5	TRBJ1-4
TGTGCCAGCTCACCATTGGGACAGGTGAACACTGAAGCTTTCTTT	CASSPLGQVNTEAFF	TRBD1	TRBV18	TRBJ1-1
TGTGCCAGCAGTTTCACTCGACTCCCCAATCAGCCCCAGCATTTT	CASSFTRLPNQPQHF	NA	TRBV28	TRBJ1-5
TGTGCCAGCAGCCCAAGCGTAGGAAACACCATATATTTT	CASSPSVGNTIYF	NA	TRBV3-1/TRBV3-2	TRBJ1-3
TGTGCCAGTAGTCCCGGCGGGGTCGAGCAGTACTTC	CASSPGGVEQYF	NA	TRBV19	TRBJ2-7
TGTGCCAGCAGCCCATCATGGGGCCTGAGTAATGAAAAACTGTTTTTT	CASSPSWGLSNEKLFF	NA	TRBV7-9	TRBJ1-4
TGTGCCAGCAGTGTGGATTGGACTATAAGTTCACCCCTCCACTTT	CASSVDWTISSPLHF	NA	TRBV2	TRBJ1-6
TGCGCCAGCAGCCAACGGGACAGGGCGGTAGGGCCCCTTTTGTACAATGAGCAGTTCTTC	CASSQRDRAVGPLLYNEQFF	TRBD1	TRBV4-1	TRBJ2-1